Listed here are 31 T cell receptor beta chains from one sample, sequenced in a study of beta chain features in type 1 diabetes. Isolated RNA was reverse transcribed in full, so expressed TCRB transcripts were sequenced. Using immunoSEQ multiplex PCR, the repertoire was profiled, and TCRdb retains in-frame clones only, with some absent. The table includes under 450,000 clones, approximately 14% detected once. Sequenced sample: naive CD4+ T cells from blood. The receptors here all came from a man under 40 in good health.

This clone was observed a handful of times. The chain joins TRBV15 to TRBJ2-7, with a possible D match to TRBD1 (6 bases). With 3 bases removed from V and 3 bases from J, the gap between germline ends came to 18 bases. This CDR3 contains 16 residues. The germline gives CDR1 LNHNV, CDR2 YYDKDF (reference sequence). CDR3 coding DNA: TGTGCCACCAGCAGCCCATACAGGGCGAGTAGCTACGAGCAGTACTTC. Protein product: CATSSPYRASSYEQYF.

This clone was counted a few times. The V gene is TRBV7-9, the J gene TRBJ1-3; D is uncertain. V lost 7 bases and J 0 bases, leaving 16 bases between the germline ends. The CDR3 length is 16 residues. The germline V gene encodes CDR1 SEHNR and CDR2 FQNEAQ (reference sequence). In DNA, the CDR3 is TGTGCCAGCACGCCGTGGGCGAAAAACTCTGGAAACACCATATATTTT. Amino acid sequence: CASTPWAKNSGNTIYF.

This clone was detected only a few times. The chain employs TRBV2 and TRBJ1-5; unclear D gene. CDR3 length: 14 amino acids. The germline V gene has CDR1 SNHLY and CDR2 FYNNEI. The V end was cut by 3 bases, the J end by 7 bases, with 13 bases between. The CDR3 DNA sequence: TGTGCCAGCAGTGATAGCTGGGAGGGCCAGCCCCAGCATTTT. This codes for CASSDSWEGQPQHF.

The V and J genes are TRBV5-4 and TRBJ2-1; 8 positions agree with TRBD2. CDR1 and CDR2 from the germline V gene are SGHNT and YYREEE (reference sequence). This CDR3 region has 17 residues. With 2 bases clipped from V and 5 bases from J, the junction kept 12 bases outside the gene matches. The CDR3 reads CASSLSLGREVNNEQFF. In DNA form, the CDR3 reads TGTGCCAGCAGCTTATCCTTGGGGCGGGAGGTAAACAATGAGCAGTTCTTC.

This clone has more than one count but fewer than ten. The rearrangement joins TRBV13 to TRBJ2-1, with 8 bases fitting TRBD1. The V gene's germline CDR1 is PRHDT and CDR2 FYEKMQ (reference sequence). CDR3 length: 16 residues. The ends lost 0 bases at V and 2 bases at J; junction bases unmatched: 3. This chain's CDR3 is CASSLGGQGPYNEQFF. CDR3 in DNA: TGTGCCAGCAGCTTAGGCGGACAGGGACCCTACAATGAGCAGTTCTTC.

This chain joins TRBV7-8 and TRBJ2-7, with a weak D call TRBD1 (6 bases). Germline V CDR1 and CDR2: SGHVS, FQNEAQ. The V and J ends lost 1 base and 3 bases respectively, with 10 bases between them. This CDR3 region has 14 residues. In DNA form, the CDR3 reads TGTGCCAGCAGCTTAGAACTAGGGGGCTACGAGCAGTACGTC. Translated: CASSLELGGYEQYV.

This clone was counted a few times. The chain employs TRBV19 and TRBJ1-1; D call uncertain. Trimming shortened V by 11 bases and J by 0 bases, and 13 bases separated the two germline ends. Germline CDR1 is LNHDA and CDR2 is SQIVND (reference sequence). The CDR3 has 13 amino acids. CDR3 region: CACRAVMNTEAFF. The CDR3 DNA is TGTGCCTGCCGGGCAGTAATGAACACTGAAGCTTTCTTT.

This clone came up a few times. The rearrangement joins TRBV29-1 to TRBJ2-1; D is unresolved. Trimming cost V 7 bases and J 9 bases, with 13 bases left between them. This CDR3 contains 11 residues. Germline-derived CDR1 and CDR2 are SQVTM and ANQGSEA. The CDR3 loop reads CSGALGSEQFF. Here the CDR3 DNA reads TGCAGCGGTGCCCTGGGAAGTGAGCAGTTCTTC.

This clone showed up just a few times. This chain joins TRBV29-1 and TRBJ2-7; TRBD1 agrees at 12 bases. Trimming removed 6 bases from V and 3 bases from J; junction bases left unmatched: 9. The V gene's germline CDR1 is SQVTM and CDR2 ANQGSEA. This CDR3 comprises 15 residues. As DNA, the CDR3 is TGCAGCGTAGCTTACGGGACAGGGGGCCTCTACGAGCAGTACTTC. Translation: CSVAYGTGGLYEQYF.

This chain links TRBV19 with TRBJ2-1; D not certain. Trimming cost V 7 bases and J 0 bases, with 16 bases left between them. In germline, CDR1 is LNHDA, CDR2 SQIVND (reference sequence). The CDR3 is 16 residues long. DNA for the CDR3: TGTGCCAGTACCCAAGGACGTCTAAGCTCCTACAATGAGCAGTTCTTC. This gives the protein CASTQGRLSSYNEQFF.

V and J are TRBV29-1 and TRBJ1-1, with TRBD1 as a possible D gene (5 bases). CDR1 and CDR2 from the germline V gene are SQVTM and ANQGSEA. This CDR3 is built from 10 residues. V lost 7 bases and J 10 bases, leaving 13 bases between the germline ends. The DNA for the CDR3 is TGCAGCGCTGATGGGGCGGGAGCTTTCTTT. Amino acids: CSADGAGAFF.

This sequence joins TRBV10-3 and TRBJ1-2, with 10 bases matching TRBD1. V trimming: 6 bases; J trimming: 8 bases; junction bases outside the gene matches: 15. Germline CDR1 reads ENHRY; CDR2 reads SYGVKD. The CDR3 extends over 16 amino acids. The CDR3 region is CAIRRNTGQGTGGYTF. The CDR3 DNA reads as TGTGCCATCAGGCGAAATACGGGACAGGGGACGGGCGGCTACACCTTC.

As for this clone: The same CDR3 also results from other DNA sequences found in this sample. The chain uses TRBV20-1 and TRBJ2-5; D is undetermined. V shed 7 bases and J shed 5 bases, with 8 bases lying between them. The CDR3 has 10 residues. The germline V gene has CDR1 DFQATT and CDR2 SNEGSKA (reference sequence). CDR3 region: CSVRAETQYF. The DNA of the CDR3 is TGCAGTGTTCGAGCCGAGACCCAGTACTTC.

Turning to this clone: Additional DNA sequences in this sample encode the identical CDR3. The chain employs TRBV7-2 and TRBJ2-5, with 9 bases fitting TRBD2. This CDR3 is built from 14 residues. Trimming took 5 bases from V and 5 from J; bases not matched to a gene: 6. Germline V lookup: CDR1 SGHTA, CDR2 FQGNSA. CDR3 residues: CASSPWAGGETQYF. The CDR3, as DNA: TGTGCCAGCAGCCCGTGGGCGGGAGGGGAGACCCAGTACTTC.

This clone was observed a handful of times. V usage is TRBV29-1 and J usage is TRBJ2-1; no clear D. Per the germline V gene, CDR1 is SQVTM and CDR2 is ANQGSEA. The V end was cut by 0 bases, the J end by 6 bases, with 12 bases between. The CDR3 consists of 14 residues. The CDR3 DNA sequence: TGCAGCGTTGAAGATTCGACTGGCAGCAATGAGCAGTTCTTC. Protein: CSVEDSTGSNEQFF.

A remark on this clone: A much larger clone lies a single base off, so this may be a read error. This sample includes further DNA sequences coding for the same CDR3. This chain connects TRBV7-9 to TRBJ2-4; D may be TRBD2 (5 bases). Germline lookup yields CDR1 SEHNR and CDR2 FQNEAQ (reference sequence). The CDR3 is 14 amino acids. The V and J ends lost 6 bases and 1 base respectively, with 10 bases between them. CDR3 sequence (DNA): TGTGCCAGCAGTCCGCCGGGGGCCAAAAACATTCAGTACTTC. Its translation: CASSPPGAKNIQYF.

This clone has more than one count but fewer than ten. The gene calls are TRBV29-1 and TRBJ1-2; D not resolved. The germline V gene encodes CDR1 SQVTM and CDR2 ANQGSEA. V lost 3 bases, J lost 7 bases, and 15 bases lay in between. The CDR3 consists of 13 residues. The CDR3 protein is CSVDAGVKRGYTF. Here the CDR3 DNA reads TGCAGCGTTGATGCTGGGGTCAAACGTGGCTACACCTTC.

CDR3: CASSQIAGDTDTQYF. CDR3 nucleotides: TGCGCCAGCAGTCAAATCGCCGGGGACACAGATACGCAGTATTTT. The chain employs TRBV23-1 and TRBJ2-3; D may be TRBD2 (5 bases). TRBV23-1 is an ORF, and what it does is uncertain. This CDR3 contains 15 residues. Trimming took off 2 bases at V and 2 bases at J, with 11 bases between the two ends.

This chain joins TRBV10-1 and TRBJ1-1; maybe TRBD1 (5 bases). The germline V and J ends were trimmed by 4 bases and 8 bases, with 17 bases remaining between them. The CDR3 totals 14 residues. Germline CDR1 and CDR2: WNHNN and SYGVQD (reference sequence). The CDR3 protein is CASSATGTPREAFF. Written as DNA, the CDR3 is TGCGCCAGCAGTGCCACCGGGACCCCAAGAGAAGCTTTCTTT.

The genes are TRBV4-3 and TRBJ2-2; D is undetermined. The CDR3 has 16 residues. Trimming removed 3 bases from V and 0 bases from J, with 11 bases in between. Per the germline V gene, CDR1 is LGHNA and CDR2 is YSLEER. The CDR3 bases are TGCGCCAGCAGCCAGAGTCTGGGGTCGAACACCGGGGAGCTGTTTTTT. Its protein is CASSQSLGSNTGELFF.

This clone has just one count. CDR3 protein: CASSERFEGREAFF. DNA of the CDR3: TGTGCCAGCAGTGAAAGGTTTGAGGGGCGTGAGGCTTTCTTT. J is TRBJ1-1 and V is TRBV25-1; D might be TRBD1 (5 bases). The V end was cut by 2 bases, the J end by 11 bases, with 18 bases between. The length of the CDR3 is 14 residues. CDR1 MGHDK and CDR2 SYGVNS come from the germline V gene.

This clone has just a few counts. The chain couples TRBV4-1 to TRBJ2-1, with D perhaps matching TRBD2 (6 bases). This CDR3 contains 16 residues. Germline values: CDR1 MGHRA, CDR2 YSYEKL. V was clipped by 7 bases and J by 2 bases, with 18 bases between them. The CDR3, as DNA: TGCGCCAGCACCCTCGAGGTAGCGGAAGCCTACAATGAGCAGTTCTTC. Translation gives CASTLEVAEAYNEQFF.

The chain is built from TRBV15 and TRBJ2-5; possible D gene TRBD2, 5 bases. Deletions cut 8 bases from V and 2 bases from J, with 6 bases between. The germline V gene has CDR1 LNHNV and CDR2 YYDKDF (reference sequence). This CDR3 comprises 11 residues. This CDR3 is CATRGQETQYF. In DNA, the CDR3 is TGTGCCACCCGGGGACAAGAGACCCAGTACTTC.

This clone was seen a handful of times. The chain joins TRBV29-1 to TRBJ1-2; D is unclear. Germline V gene sequence: CDR1 SQVTM, CDR2 ANQGSEA. V lost 4 bases, J lost 8 bases, and 11 bases lay in between. CDR3 length: 11 residues. The CDR3 DNA sequence: TGCAGCGTTGGGGCCACTGGGGGCTACACCTTC. As protein: CSVGATGGYTF. The variable domain in full, completed from reference TRBV29-1 and TRBJ1-2, reads SAVISQKPSRDICQRGTSLTIQCQVDSQVTMMFWYRQQPGQSLTLIATANQGSEATYESGFVIDKFPISRPNLTFSTLTVSNMSPEDSSIYLCSVGATGGYTFGSGTRLTVV.

The rearrangement links TRBV5-1 to TRBJ2-1; 7 bases fit TRBD2. This CDR3 region has 16 residues. After removal of 0 bases from V and 9 bases from J, the junction contained 12 bases not matched to a gene. The germline CDR1 and CDR2 sequences are SGHRS and YFSETQ. The CDR3 is CASSLALAENLGEQFF. For the CDR3, the DNA is TGCGCCAGCAGCTTGGCCCTAGCGGAAAATTTGGGTGAGCAGTTCTTC.

This clone was detected a few times. The chain couples TRBV5-4 to TRBJ2-2, with 11 positions matching TRBD2. Germline CDR1 reads SGHNT; CDR2 reads YYREEE (reference sequence). The CDR3 runs 17 residues. V lost 4 bases and J lost 7; bases outside the gene matches: 12. The CDR3 DNA reads as TGTGCCAGCAGCGGAAAAACTAGCGGGAGACTTGGCGGGGAGCTGTTTTTT. Its translation is CASSGKTSGRLGGELFF.

This clone has only a few counts. This chain uses TRBV4-1 with TRBJ1-4, with D maybe TRBD1 (5 bases). Germline loops: CDR1 MGHRA, CDR2 YSYEKL. The CDR3 loop spans 14 amino acids. The germline V and J ends were trimmed by 4 bases and 0 bases, with 6 bases remaining between them. The DNA for the CDR3 is TGCGCCAGCAGCCTAGGGGCAACTAATGAAAAACTGTTTTTT. It yields the protein CASSLGATNEKLFF.

The rearrangement links TRBV7-2 to TRBJ2-1; D gene unclear. From germline, CDR1 is SGHTA and CDR2 FQGNSA. The CDR3 totals 17 residues. V lost 3 bases, J lost 0 bases, and 15 bases lay in between. CDR3 in DNA: TGTGCCAGCAGCTTTAGTGGAACTCCTAGCTCCTACAATGAGCAGTTCTTC. The encoded protein is CASSFSGTPSSYNEQFF. Full variable domain (missing parts from reference TRBV7-2 and TRBJ2-1): GAGVSQSPSNKVTEKGKDVELRCDPISGHTALYWYRQSLGQGLEFLIYFQGNSAPDKSGLPSDRFSAERTGGSVSTLTIQRTQQEDSAVYLCASSFSGTPSSYNEQFFGPGTRLTVL.

The table lists this clone with many counts. The rearrangement joins TRBV29-1 to TRBJ2-7; TRBD1 agrees at 8 bases. V was clipped by 5 bases and J by 3 bases; unmatched bases: 3. This CDR3 is built from 12 residues. Germline CDR1 is SQVTM and CDR2 is ANQGSEA. The CDR3 coding sequence is TGCAGCGTTTCTACAGGGGGCTACGAGCAGTACGTC. Translated, it gives CSVSTGGYEQYV.

J is TRBJ2-3 and V is TRBV14, with 8 bases matching TRBD1. The J segment lost 6 bases and the V segment lost 2 bases, leaving 10 bases of the junction unmatched. CDR3 length: 16 residues. The V gene's germline CDR1 is SGHDN and CDR2 FVKESK. The CDR3 nucleotides read TGTGCCAGCAGCCAACGGACAGGGAGGCCTCGCGATACGCAGTATTTT. This codes for CASSQRTGRPRDTQYF. Full variable domain (remainder filled in from reference TRBV14 and TRBJ2-3): EAGVTQFPSHSVIEKGQTVTLRCDPISGHDNLYWYRRVMGKEIKFLLHFVKESKQDESGMPNNRFLAERTGGTYSTLKVQPAELEDSGVYFCASSQRTGRPRDTQYFGPGTRLTVL.

The V gene is TRBV18, the J gene TRBJ1-2, with D unclear. Looked up from germline, CDR1 is KGHSH and CDR2 is LQKENI. The CDR3 has 13 amino acids. V shed 8 bases and J shed 4 bases, with 14 bases lying between them. CDR3 bases: TGTGCCAGCGATGCCTCAGGAATCTATGGCTACACCTTC. Encoded protein: CASDASGIYGYTF.